Following are 24 T cell receptor beta chains from one sample sequenced in a study of T cell responses to AZD1222 COVID-19 vaccine. Sequencing used immunoSEQ multiplex PCR; TCRdb keeps in-frame clones, though not all of them. The data hold 75,000 to 100,000 clones, with approximately 88% observed a single time. Source: peripheral blood, taken on day 0 of AZD1222 vaccination. Receptor source: an adult in good health.

The CDR3 DNA sequence: TGTGCCAGCATGGGACGTTACGAGCAGTACTTC. This encodes CASMGRYEQYF. V and J are TRBV2 and TRBJ2-7, with D perhaps assigned TRBD1 or TRBD2 (5 bases each). The CDR3 spans 11 residues. V was pared by 7 bases and J by 4 bases, with 8 bases between. Germline V CDR1 and CDR2: SNHLY, FYNNEI.

This clone was observed a single time. This same CDR3 is encoded by further DNA sequences in the sample. This chain links TRBV18 with TRBJ2-5; perhaps TRBD1 as D (5 bases). The V end lost 6 bases, the J end lost 1 base, and 12 bases lay between the germline ends. Looked up from germline, CDR1 is KGHSH and CDR2 is LQKENI. The length of the CDR3 is 14 residues. The CDR3 sequence: CASSPQGLQETQYF. CDR3 DNA sequence: TGTGCCAGCTCCCCCCAGGGCCTCCAAGAGACCCAGTACTTC.

The chain combines TRBV20-1 with TRBJ2-3; D is uncertain. CDR1 is DFQATT and CDR2 is SNEGSKA in the germline V gene (reference sequence). This CDR3 contains 10 residues. Trimming removed 8 bases from V and 3 bases from J, with 6 bases in between. The CDR3 nucleotides read TGCAGTTCCGGGACAGATACGCAGTATTTT. Translated: CSSGTDTQYF.

This clone was observed a handful of times. V usage is TRBV6-4 and J usage is TRBJ2-1; TRBD1 aligns across 8 bases. The CDR3 extends over 16 amino acids. After removal of 8 bases from V and 5 bases from J, the junction contained 14 bases not matched to a gene. The germline V gene has CDR1 MRHNA and CDR2 SNTAGT. CDR3 nucleotide sequence: TGTGCCAGCTCCAGTGACGCCGGGACAGGTCACAATGAGCAGTTCTTC. It yields the protein CASSSDAGTGHNEQFF.

The table lists this clone with a few counts. The CDR3 DNA reads TGTGCCATCAGTGAATGGTTCAGACAGGGGGCGATGAACACTGAAGCTTTCTTT. Its protein product is CAISEWFRQGAMNTEAFF. This chain joins TRBV10-3 and TRBJ1-1; TRBD1 aligns across 10 bases. Trimming took 3 bases from V and 0 from J; bases not matched to a gene: 10. The CDR3 runs to 18 residues. From germline, CDR1 is ENHRY and CDR2 SYGVKD.

This chain uses TRBV27 with TRBJ2-7, with 8 bases that match TRBD2. There are 15 residues in the CDR3. Germline trimming cut 2 bases from V and 9 bases from J; bases unmatched to any gene: 12. From germline, CDR1 is MNHEY and CDR2 SMNVEV (reference sequence). The CDR3 here is CASSLEPGTSLVQYF. The CDR3 DNA reads TGTGCCAGCAGTTTAGAACCCGGGACTAGTCTCGTGCAGTACTTC.

V is TRBV9 and J is TRBJ2-1, with D possibly matching TRBD1 (6 bases). Trimming stripped 2 bases from V and 5 bases from J, with 8 bases between. Germline CDR1 reads SGDLS; CDR2 reads YYNGEE. This CDR3 contains 13 residues. The CDR3 DNA reads TGTGCCAGCAGCGTTGGGGGCGACAATGAGCAGTTCTTC. Its protein is CASSVGGDNEQFF. The full variable domain, its missing parts supplied by reference TRBV9 and TRBJ2-1, is DSGVTQTPKHLITATGQRVTLRCSPRSGDLSVYWYQQSLDQGLQFLIQYYNGEERAKGNILERFSAQQFPDLHSELNLSSLELGDSALYFCASSVGGDNEQFFGPGTRLTVL.

The chain uses TRBV7-8 and TRBJ1-5; D possibly corresponds to TRBD1 (5 bases). V shed 6 bases and J shed 1 base, with 13 bases lying between them. From germline, CDR1 is SGHVS and CDR2 FQNEAQ. This CDR3 comprises 15 residues. CDR3 nucleotide sequence: TGTGCCAGCAGTAACTACCGGGACAGCAATCAGCCCCAGCATTTT. Residues: CASSNYRDSNQPQHF.

The V call is TRBV30, the J call TRBJ1-4, with TRBD1 identical over 9 bases. Germline assignment: CDR1 GTSNPN and CDR2 SVGIG (reference sequence). This CDR3 region has 14 residues. V trimming: 8 bases; J trimming: 8 bases; junction bases outside the gene matches: 12. CDR3 bases: TGTGCCCGGATGGAACAGGGGGCTCGGGAAAAACTGTTTTTT. This codes for CARMEQGAREKLFF.

This chain connects TRBV7-2 to TRBJ2-7, with D unresolved. This CDR3 contains 14 residues. Germline values: CDR1 SGHTA, CDR2 FQGNSA. V was trimmed by 4 bases and J by 1 base, leaving 11 bases between them. The CDR3 loop reads CASSSSLRSYEQYF. In DNA, the CDR3 is TGTGCCAGCAGCTCTTCTCTCCGATCCTACGAGCAGTACTTC.

This rearrangement joins TRBV5-6 to TRBJ1-1, with a weak D call TRBD1 (6 bases). The V end was cut by 4 bases, the J end by 2 bases, with 15 bases between. The CDR3 runs to 15 residues. Per germline, CDR1 SGHDT and CDR2 YYEEEE. CDR3: CASSREGVFNTEAFF. DNA of the CDR3: TGTGCCAGCAGCCGAGAGGGGGTTTTTAACACTGAAGCTTTCTTT.

The chain links TRBV27 to TRBJ1-6; D unclear. V was clipped by 5 bases and J by 14 bases, with 13 bases between them. This CDR3 is 12 amino acids long. Germline V lookup: CDR1 MNHEY, CDR2 SMNVEV (reference sequence). CDR3 bases: TGTGCCAGCAGTCGCGGAGGCCGGGCCCTCCACTTT. Amino acid sequence: CASSRGGRALHF.

The gene calls are TRBV4-1 and TRBJ2-3; a possible D gene is TRBD2 (5 bases). In germline, CDR1 is MGHRA, CDR2 YSYEKL. V dropped 4 bases and J dropped 7 bases, with 21 bases sitting between them. This CDR3 region has 16 residues. CDR3 protein: CASSREVAGAPNTQYF. In nucleotides, the CDR3 is TGCGCCAGCAGCCGGGAAGTGGCGGGTGCCCCCAATACGCAGTATTTT.

The chain joins TRBV29-1 to TRBJ1-1; tentative D call: TRBD1 (6 bases). CDR1 and CDR2 from the germline V gene are SQVTM and ANQGSEA. Trimming pared 7 bases from V and 4 bases from J, leaving 16 bases between. The CDR3 loop spans 13 amino acids. For the CDR3, the DNA is TGCAGCGGGGGCTGGGGGGCAGCCACTGAAGCTTTCTTT. This encodes CSGGWGAATEAFF. The entire variable domain, with the rest obtained from reference TRBV29-1 and TRBJ1-1, is as follows: SAVISQKPSRDICQRGTSLTIQCQVDSQVTMMFWYRQQPGQSLTLIATANQGSEATYESGFVIDKFPISRPNLTFSTLTVSNMSPEDSSIYLCSGGWGAATEAFFGQGTRLTVV.

The V and J genes are TRBV12-5 and TRBJ2-1, with 13 bases identical to TRBD2. The J segment lost 4 bases and the V segment lost 3 bases, leaving 6 bases of the junction unmatched. The germline gives CDR1 LGHNT, CDR2 FRNRAP. The CDR3 covers 17 residues. The CDR3 sequence is CASGLLAGGLSYNEQFF. CDR3 DNA sequence: TGTGCTAGTGGTTTACTAGCGGGAGGGCTCAGTTACAATGAGCAGTTCTTC. Drawing the rest from reference TRBV12-5 and TRBJ2-1, the complete variable domain is DARVTQTPRHKVTEMGQEVTMRCQPILGHNTVFWYRQTMMQGLELLAYFRNRAPLDDSGMPKDRFSAEMPDATLATLKIQPSEPRDSAVYFCASGLLAGGLSYNEQFFGPGTRLTVL.

This clone was seen a single time. The chain links TRBV4-3 to TRBJ2-2, with D unresolved. Trimming shortened V by 0 bases and J by 2 bases, and 7 bases separated the two germline ends. The CDR3 sequence is 15 residues long. Germline-derived CDR1 and CDR2 are LGHNA and YSLEER. The CDR3 sequence: CASSQDYANTGELFF. CDR3 DNA sequence: TGCGCCAGCAGCCAAGACTACGCTAACACCGGGGAGCTGTTTTTT.

The gene calls are TRBV5-1 and TRBJ1-5; 7 nucleotides line up with TRBD1. The V and J ends lost 3 bases and 4 bases, in that order; junction bases with no gene match: 7. This CDR3 is built from 15 residues. Looked up from germline, CDR1 is SGHRS and CDR2 is YFSETQ. CDR3 coding DNA: TGCGCCAGCAGCTCCGGGACAGCGGAAAATCAGCCCCAGCATTTT. Protein: CASSSGTAENQPQHF. Full variable domain (rest looked up from reference TRBV5-1 and TRBJ1-5): KAGVTQTPRYLIKTRGQQVTLSCSPISGHRSVSWYQQTPGQGLQFLFEYFSETQRNKGNFPGRFSGRQFSNSRSEMNVSTLELGDSALYLCASSSGTAENQPQHFGDGTRLSIL.

The V and J genes are TRBV30 and TRBJ2-5, with D maybe TRBD2 (6 bases). CDR3 length: 15 amino acids. Germline V CDR1 and CDR2: GTSNPN, SVGIG (reference sequence). Trimming stripped 2 bases from V and 3 bases from J, with 16 bases between. The CDR3 spells CAWSRFGLSEETQYF. CDR3 nucleotide sequence: TGTGCCTGGAGTCGGTTCGGACTATCAGAAGAGACCCAGTACTTC. The complete variable domain, with remaining parts taken from reference TRBV30 and TRBJ2-5, reads SQTIHQWPATLVQPVGSPLSLECTVEGTSNPNLYWYRQAAGRGLQLLFYSVGIGQISSEVPQNLSASRPQDRQFILSSKKLLLSDSGFYLCAWSRFGLSEETQYFGPGTRLLVL.

This clone has just a few counts. This rearrangement joins TRBV19 to TRBJ2-7, with 8 positions matching TRBD2. The germline V gene has CDR1 LNHDA and CDR2 SQIVND (reference sequence). The CDR3 extends over 13 amino acids. After removal of 2 bases from V and 6 bases from J, the junction contained 3 bases not matched to a gene. The chain's CDR3 is CASSIRLAGEQYF. The CDR3 DNA reads TGTGCCAGTAGTATAAGGCTAGCGGGCGAGCAGTACTTC.

On this clone itself: One end of the junction is discordant with germline, which a read error may explain. This chain uses TRBV5-4 with TRBJ1-2, with D perhaps TRBD1 (6 bases). This CDR3 region has 18 residues. Germline values: CDR1 SGHNT, CDR2 YYREEE (reference sequence). CDR3 sequence reads: CASSLEISPRGQGFDPLF. The DNA for the CDR3 is TGTGCCAGCAGCTTGGAAATAAGCCCCCGGGGGCAGGGCTTCGATCCTCTCTTC. Using reference TRBV5-4 and TRBJ1-2 for the parts outside the CDR3, the full variable domain is ETGVTQSPTHLIKTRGQQVTLRCSSQSGHNTVSWYQQALGQGPQFIFQYYREEENGRGNFPPRFSGLQFPNYSSELNVNALELDDSALYLCASSLEISPRGQGFDPLFGSGTRLTVV.

J is TRBJ1-1 and V is TRBV6-2 or TRBV6-3, with D unclear. V lost 0 bases, J lost 1 base, and 9 bases lay in between. Germline CDR1 is MNHEY and CDR2 is SVGEGT. This CDR3 comprises 15 residues. CDR3 nucleotide sequence: TGTGCCAGCAGTTACTCGGTGGACGGGAACACTGAAGCTTTCTTT. Translation: CASSYSVDGNTEAFF.

The chain is built from TRBV5-5 and TRBJ1-3; D is undetermined. From germline, CDR1 is SGHKS and CDR2 YYEKEE (reference sequence). The CDR3 runs 14 residues. Deletions cut 0 bases from V and 4 bases from J, with 8 bases between. The DNA of the CDR3 is TGTGCCAGCAGCTTGGAACAGATGGGAAACACCATATATTTT. It encodes CASSLEQMGNTIYF.

The chain recombines TRBV28 with TRBJ2-5; no clear D. Looked up from germline, CDR1 is MDHEN and CDR2 is SYDVKM. The CDR3 totals 13 residues. Trimming pared 7 bases from V and 5 bases from J, leaving 14 bases between. The CDR3 bases are TGTGCCAGCACTCTTCCGGGCACCGAGACCCAGTACTTC. Translated, it gives CASTLPGTETQYF.

J is TRBJ2-1 and V is TRBV7-3; weak D call: TRBD2 (7 bases). This CDR3 has 16 residues. With 2 bases removed from V and 7 bases from J, the gap between germline ends came to 18 bases. Germline V gene lookup returns CDR1 SGHTA and CDR2 FQGTGA. CDR3 coding DNA: TGTGCCAGCAGCTTATATGGCGGGGGCCTCAGGAATGAGCAGTTCTTC. Translating gives CASSLYGGGLRNEQFF.